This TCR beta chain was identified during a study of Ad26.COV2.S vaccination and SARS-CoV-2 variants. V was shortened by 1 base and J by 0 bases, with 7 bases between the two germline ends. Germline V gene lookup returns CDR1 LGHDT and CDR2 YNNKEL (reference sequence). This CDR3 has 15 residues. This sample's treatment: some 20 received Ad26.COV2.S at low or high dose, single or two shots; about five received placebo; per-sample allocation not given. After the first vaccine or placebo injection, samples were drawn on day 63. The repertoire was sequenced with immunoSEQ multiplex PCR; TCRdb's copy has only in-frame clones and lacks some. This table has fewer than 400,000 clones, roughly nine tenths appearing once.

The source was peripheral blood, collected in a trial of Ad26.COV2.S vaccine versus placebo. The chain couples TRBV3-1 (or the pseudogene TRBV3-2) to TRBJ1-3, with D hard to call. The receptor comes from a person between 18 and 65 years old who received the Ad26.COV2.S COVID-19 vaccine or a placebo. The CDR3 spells CASSQGEISGNTIYF. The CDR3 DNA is TGTGCCAGCAGCCAAGGGGAAATCTCTGGAAACACCATATATTTT.